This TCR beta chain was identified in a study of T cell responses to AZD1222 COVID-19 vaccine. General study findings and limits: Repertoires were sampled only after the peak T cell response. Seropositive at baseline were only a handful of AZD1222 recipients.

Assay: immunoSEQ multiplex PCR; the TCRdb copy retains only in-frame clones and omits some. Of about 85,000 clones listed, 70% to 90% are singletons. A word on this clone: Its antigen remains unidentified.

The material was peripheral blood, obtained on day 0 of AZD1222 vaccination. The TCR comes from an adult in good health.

CDR3 coding DNA: TGTGCCAGCAGCTTAAACGGGGACACCCCGCAAGAGACCCAGTACTTC. Translated: CASSLNGDTPQETQYF. The V and J genes are TRBV7-2 and TRBJ2-5; D possibly corresponds to TRBD1 (6 bases). Germline CDR1 and CDR2: SGHTA and FQGNSA. V was pared by 2 bases and J by 2 bases, with 15 bases between. The CDR3 is 16 residues long.